This T cell receptor (beta chain) was sequenced in a study of control samples from healthy donors and cancer patients. Repertoires were generated with immunoSEQ multiplex PCR, while TCRdb's copy carries only in-frame clones and drops some. The table includes fewer than 120,000 clones, roughly 88% detected once. The CDR3 contains 13 residues. The germline gives CDR1 LNHDA, CDR2 SQIVND (reference sequence). Trimming took 9 bases from V and 1 from J, leaving 12 bases between them. The origin of this receptor is an older woman with lung cancer. Source material: PBMCs. The V gene is TRBV19, the J gene TRBJ1-1, with a possible D match to TRBD1 (5 bases). CDR3 DNA sequence: TGTGCCAGCGCGGGACGCCGGAACACTGAAGCTTTCTTT. This encodes CASAGRRNTEAFF. Drawing the rest from reference TRBV19 and TRBJ1-1, the complete variable domain is DGGITQSPKYLFRKEGQNVTLSCEQNLNHDAMYWYRQDPGQGLRLIYYSQIVNDFQKGDIAEGYSVSREKKESFPLTVTSAQKNPTAFYLCASAGRRNTEAFFGQGTRLTVV.